The 20 T cell receptor beta chains below come from one sample, sequenced in a study of blood T cell repertoires in COVID-19. Clones were read by immunoSEQ multiplex PCR, and TCRdb kept only the in-frame ones, dropping some. This repertoire shows 250,000 to 350,000 clones, 70% to 90% found once; its top ten account for about 6%. The specimen sequenced was PBMCs or T cells enriched from blood (not recorded which). The source is a woman in her forties who had recovered from COVID-19.

The rearrangement joins TRBV7-9 to TRBJ2-7; the match to TRBD2 covers 9 bases. The V gene's germline CDR1 is SEHNR and CDR2 FQNEAQ (reference sequence). V lost 4 bases and J lost 6; bases outside the gene matches: 7. CDR3 length equals 14 residues. CDR3 loop: CASSYVAGVGEQYF. The DNA of the CDR3 is TGTGCCAGCAGCTACGTAGCGGGAGTGGGCGAGCAGTACTTC.

The gene calls are TRBV12-3 or TRBV12-4 and TRBJ1-5; D gene uncertain. There are 12 residues in the CDR3. Trimming stripped 3 bases from V and 6 bases from J, with 6 bases between. The CDR3 is CASSFTVQPQHF. The CDR3 nucleotides read TGTGCCAGCAGTTTTACGGTTCAGCCCCAGCATTTT.

The chain has TRBV24-1 and TRBJ1-2, with TRBD1 identical over 8 bases. The germline gives CDR1 KGHDR, CDR2 SFDVKD. This CDR3 region has 15 residues. The junction had 7 bases not matched to a gene; V was cut back by 3 bases and J by 5 bases. CDR3 sequence (DNA): TGTGCCACCAGTGATAGTGCGGGACAGGCATATGGCTACACCTTC. Translating it yields CATSDSAGQAYGYTF.

The chain recombines TRBV7-9 with TRBJ2-1; TRBD2 matches 15 bases. Germline CDR1 reads SEHNR; CDR2 reads FQNEAQ (reference sequence). The CDR3 sequence is 16 residues long. Losses at the gene ends were 0 bases for V and 9 bases for J; bases not matched to a gene: 3. The CDR3 sequence is CASSLAGTSGGIEQFF. In DNA, the CDR3 is TGTGCCAGCAGCTTAGCCGGGACTAGCGGGGGGATTGAGCAGTTCTTC.

This chain joins TRBV7-2 and TRBJ1-5; maybe TRBD1 (5 bases). CDR3 length: 14 amino acids. The germline CDR1 and CDR2 sequences are SGHTA and FQGNSA. V lost 7 bases and J lost 1, with 11 bases in between. The CDR3 here is CASTSGGSNQPQHF. As DNA, the CDR3 is TGTGCCAGCACCTCGGGGGGGAGCAATCAGCCCCAGCATTTT.

The DNA for the CDR3 is TGTGCCAGCAGCTTGGCAGGGGGTCGCTCTGGGGCCAACGTCCTGACTTTC. Its protein product is CASSLAGGRSGANVLTF. This chain joins TRBV5-5 and TRBJ2-6; TRBD1 matches at 7 bases. CDR3 length equals 17 residues. Germline trimming cut 0 bases from V and 0 bases from J; bases unmatched to any gene: 3. From germline, CDR1 is SGHKS and CDR2 YYEKEE (reference sequence).

The chain combines TRBV28 with TRBJ2-2, with 13 bases fitting TRBD2. V was clipped by 8 bases and J by 6 bases; unmatched bases: 3. CDR3 length equals 14 residues. The germline V gene has CDR1 MDHEN and CDR2 SYDVKM. CDR3 protein: CASAGLAGAGELFF. The CDR3 region has the DNA TGTGCCAGCGCTGGACTAGCGGGAGCCGGGGAGCTGTTTTTT.

This rearrangement joins TRBV5-1 to TRBJ2-1; perhaps TRBD2 as D (5 bases). This CDR3 is 15 amino acids long. Trimming stripped 2 bases from V and 8 bases from J, with 17 bases between. Germline loops: CDR1 SGHRS, CDR2 YFSETQ. The CDR3 DNA reads TGCGCCAGCAGCTTACACGCGGAGGTTGCGTATGAGCAGTTCTTC. This sequence encodes CASSLHAEVAYEQFF.

The CDR3 protein is CASSPIAGGPYNEQFF. Written as DNA, the CDR3 is TGTGCCAGCAGCCCAATAGCGGGAGGGCCCTACAATGAGCAGTTCTTC. The V and J genes are TRBV7-3 and TRBJ2-1, with 11 bases identical to TRBD2. The CDR3 consists of 16 residues. Germline loops: CDR1 SGHTA, CDR2 FQGTGA. Germline trimming cut 5 bases from V and 2 bases from J; bases unmatched to any gene: 5.

The gene calls are TRBV5-1 and TRBJ2-5; tentative D call: TRBD1 (5 bases). V was cut by 4 bases and J by 4 bases, with 20 bases left in between. Germline CDR1 SGHRS, CDR2 YFSETQ. The CDR3 is made up of 16 amino acids. The CDR3 DNA reads as TGCGCCAGCAGCCCCGGCGGCCAGGGTAGGGGAGAGACCCAGTACTTC. Its protein is CASSPGGQGRGETQYF.

The chain recombines TRBV11-2 with TRBJ2-3; 8 bases map to TRBD2. The trim removed 5 bases at V and 6 bases at J, leaving 10 bases unmatched. In germline, CDR1 is SGHAT, CDR2 FQNNGV. The CDR3 extends over 15 amino acids. CDR3 sequence: CASSPGAGAVDTQYF. The DNA of the CDR3 is TGTGCCAGCAGCCCCGGAGCGGGAGCGGTGGATACGCAGTATTTT.

The rearrangement links TRBV7-9 to TRBJ2-1; D gene ambiguous. CDR1 is SEHNR, CDR2 FQNEAQ, per germline (reference sequence). Trimming stripped 7 bases from V and 6 bases from J, with 7 bases between. CDR3 size: 11 residues. The CDR3 sequence is CASTPGNEQFF. The CDR3 DNA follows: TGTGCCAGCACCCCCGGCAATGAGCAGTTCTTC.

In this sample, this clone turned up once. The chain couples TRBV19 to TRBJ1-3; no clear D. The V gene lost 5 bases and the J gene lost 4 bases, with 12 bases spanning the gap. Germline V lookup: CDR1 LNHDA, CDR2 SQIVND (reference sequence). The CDR3 runs 14 residues. CDR3: CASSLRGAGNTIYF. In DNA form, the CDR3 reads TGTGCCAGTAGTTTACGCGGAGCCGGAAACACCATATATTTT. The full variable domain, its missing parts supplied by reference TRBV19 and TRBJ1-3, is DGGITQSPKYLFRKEGQNVTLSCEQNLNHDAMYWYRQDPGQGLRLIYYSQIVNDFQKGDIAEGYSVSREKKESFPLTVTSAQKNPTAFYLCASSLRGAGNTIYFGEGSWLTVV.

The table lists this clone with many counts. V usage is TRBV6-5 and J usage is TRBJ2-7, with a tentative D call TRBD2 (5 bases). With 5 bases removed from V and 3 bases from J, the gap between germline ends came to 8 bases. This CDR3 comprises 12 residues. Germline loops: CDR1 MNHEY, CDR2 SVGAGI. The CDR3 nucleotides read TGTGCCAGCAGTCCAACTAGCTACGAGCAGTACTTC. Protein product: CASSPTSYEQYF.

V and J are TRBV27 and TRBJ1-2; the D gene is possibly TRBD1 (6 bases). Germline CDR1 is MNHEY and CDR2 is SMNVEV (reference sequence). Between the trimmed V and J ends, which lost 6 bases and 5 bases, there was a span of 13 bases. The CDR3 is 13 residues long. CDR3 loop: CASRDGGRYGYTF. The CDR3, as DNA: TGTGCCAGCAGAGACGGGGGGCGGTATGGCTACACCTTC.

The rearrangement links TRBV27 to TRBJ1-5; no definite D call. The V end lost 5 bases, the J end lost 7 bases, and 12 bases lay between the germline ends. The CDR3 is made up of 13 amino acids. Germline CDR1 and CDR2: MNHEY and SMNVEV (reference sequence). For the CDR3, the DNA is TGTGCCAGCAGTCCCGGCAGAGCGCAGCCCCAGCATTTT. This codes for CASSPGRAQPQHF.

This clone is a singleton in its sample. The V gene is TRBV3-1 (or the pseudogene TRBV3-2), the J gene TRBJ2-7; tentative D call: TRBD1 (6 bases). Germline CDR1 LGHDT, CDR2 YNNKEL (reference sequence). This CDR3 contains 15 residues. Trimming cost V 0 bases and J 5 bases, with 14 bases left between them. The CDR3 DNA reads as TGTGCCAGCAGCCAAGATGCCCACGCAGGGGACGAGCAGTACTTC. Translation gives CASSQDAHAGDEQYF.

The chain combines TRBV28 with TRBJ2-7; 8 positions match TRBD1. CDR1 MDHEN and CDR2 SYDVKM come from the germline V gene. Losses at the gene ends were 5 bases for V and 7 bases for J; bases not matched to a gene: 10. This CDR3 comprises 14 residues. The CDR3 region has the DNA TGTGCCAGCAGTGCAGACAGGGGAGCGCGGGAGCAGTACTTC. Amino acids: CASSADRGAREQYF.

The J gene is TRBJ1-6, the V gene TRBV11-2; D not certain. The CDR3 consists of 12 residues. The V gene's germline CDR1 is SGHAT and CDR2 FQNNGV. The V gene lost 0 bases and the J gene lost 11 bases, with 5 bases spanning the gap. CDR3 in amino acids: CASSLDWPPLHF. The CDR3, as DNA: TGTGCCAGCAGCTTAGATTGGCCACCCCTCCACTTT.

The chain combines TRBV28 with TRBJ2-6; weak D call: TRBD2 (5 bases). The V gene's germline CDR1 is MDHEN and CDR2 SYDVKM. The ends were cut back, 4 bases at V and 4 bases at J, with 8 bases in the middle. CDR3 size: 14 residues. This CDR3 is CASSSEGGANVLTF. The CDR3 DNA is TGTGCCAGCAGTTCAGAGGGAGGGGCCAACGTCCTGACTTTC.